This note documents a single T cell receptor beta chain sequence. Its antigen remains unknown. The CDR3 runs 14 residues. V was pared by 5 bases and J by 4 bases, with 14 bases between. Germline V gene lookup returns CDR1 MDHEN and CDR2 SYDVKM. The record originates from a study of shared clonotypes between healthy human individuals. TCRdb's copy holds only in-frame clones and misses some; the assay was immunoSEQ multiplex PCR. The sample carries approximately 1.1 million clones, 75% to 85% recorded once. Regarding the study as a whole: Clonotype sharing across a few donors was observed for approximately 5% of naive CD4 clonotypes. Sharing of clonotypes among donors was expected to vary with sequencing depth. Some clonotypes were shared by all four sorted-subset donors, while others were not shared. The non-shared ones had lower generation probabilities than the shared ones.

The origin of this receptor is a man aged 18 to 30 in good health. Some clones in this sample may be carry-over from other donors' samples. Sequences were obtained from memory CD4+ T cells from PBMCs. Indicated subset: CD45RA-negative fraction. This chain uses TRBV28 with TRBJ1-2; no definite D call. The CDR3, as DNA: TGTGCCAGCAGTGCGCCGGGCTTGGGCTATGGCTACACCTTC. Amino acid sequence: CASSAPGLGYGYTF.